The clone carrying this T cell receptor beta chain appeared many times. This sample was taken from a study of molecular identifiers for immune sequencing clone quantification. The V gene lost 1 base and the J gene lost 0 bases, with 4 bases spanning the gap. The CDR3 is made up of 14 amino acids. Germline CDR1 reads MNHEY; CDR2 reads SVGAGI. TCRdb ran MiXCR on the PCR reads and lists one entry per CDR3 protein. The repertoire includes approximately 550,000 distinct CDR3 sequences, over 20% of them detected once, and about 0.84% sits in the top ten. The rearrangement joins TRBV6-5 to TRBJ2-1; D call uncertain. The sequencing sample was made of naive CD8+ T cells from blood, with Jurkat cell RNA spiked in. Subset meaning: FACS-sorted CD8+CD4-CCR7+CD45RA+ naive T cells. The sequence came from a human donor in good health. Some libraries in this study had Jurkat cell RNA spiked in. DNA for the CDR3: TGTGCCAGCAGTTACTACAGCTCCTACAATGAGCAGTTCTTC. Protein: CASSYYSSYNEQFF.